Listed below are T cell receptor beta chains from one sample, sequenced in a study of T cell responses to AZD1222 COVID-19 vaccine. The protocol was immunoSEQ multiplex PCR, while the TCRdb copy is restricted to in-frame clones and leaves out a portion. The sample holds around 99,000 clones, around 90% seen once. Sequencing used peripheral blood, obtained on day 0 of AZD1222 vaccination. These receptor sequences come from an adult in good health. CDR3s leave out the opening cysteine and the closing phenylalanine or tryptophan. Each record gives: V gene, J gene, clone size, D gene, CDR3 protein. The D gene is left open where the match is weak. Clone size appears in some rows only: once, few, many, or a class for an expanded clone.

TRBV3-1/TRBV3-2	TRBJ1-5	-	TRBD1	ASSQDRGPRQPQH
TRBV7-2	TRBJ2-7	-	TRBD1	ASSGSTGGYEQY
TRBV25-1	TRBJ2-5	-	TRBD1	ASGRQGQETQY
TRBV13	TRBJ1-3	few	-	ASSLGDLMGGNTIY
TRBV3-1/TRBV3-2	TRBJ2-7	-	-	ASSSPGSYEQY
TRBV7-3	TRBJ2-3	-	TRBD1	ASSSSGGQGNTQY
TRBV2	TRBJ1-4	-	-	ATQGLLATNEKLF
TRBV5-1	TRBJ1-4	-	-	ASSLRTASNEKLF
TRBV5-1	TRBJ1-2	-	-	ASTLDQGVNYGYT
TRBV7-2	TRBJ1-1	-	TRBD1	ASSSLGQGLNTEAF
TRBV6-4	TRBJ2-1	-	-	ASSDSNDGNNEQF
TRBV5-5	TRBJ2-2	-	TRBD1	ASSRDRNTGELF
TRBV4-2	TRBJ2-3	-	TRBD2	ASSQDRSGGPGTDTQY
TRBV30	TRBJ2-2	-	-	AWSVSGVNTGELF
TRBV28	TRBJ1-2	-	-	ASSSSGHGGYT
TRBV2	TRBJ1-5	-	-	ASSRTDLNQPQH
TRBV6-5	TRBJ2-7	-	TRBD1	ASSKGTGVLYEQY